The 21 T cell receptor beta chains below come from one sample, sequenced in a study of T-cell reconstitution after alpha-beta-depleted transplantation in children. Molecular barcoding with unique molecular identifiers was used for the TCRbeta library. MiXCR, run by TCRdb on the PCR reads, gives a single entry per CDR3 protein. The table has more than 85,000 distinct CDR3 sequences, about 8% seen once. The sample consisted of PBMCs, taken before TCRalphabeta/CD19-depleted stem cell transplant. These receptors were collected from a boy aged 2-15 years with acute lymphoblastic leukemia, due to receive a stem cell transplant.

The sample holds many counts of this clonotype. This sequence joins TRBV9 and TRBJ1-1; D uncertain. From germline, CDR1 is SGDLS and CDR2 YYNGEE. The germline V and J ends were trimmed by 2 bases and 5 bases, with 7 bases remaining between them. The CDR3 spans 12 residues. DNA of the CDR3: TGTGCCAGCAGCGTTTTGGGGACTGAAGCTTTCTTT. This gives the protein CASSVLGTEAFF.

This clonotype was seen at least ten times. The rearrangement links TRBV29-1 to TRBJ2-5; 7 nucleotides agree with TRBD1. The CDR3 runs to 17 residues. The germline CDR1 and CDR2 sequences are SQVTM and ANQGSEA. The V gene end was trimmed by 6 bases and the J gene end by 2 bases; junction bases not matched to a gene: 18. The CDR3 reads CSVRARRGRRRQETQYF. The CDR3 bases are TGCAGCGTGCGGGCCAGAAGGGGGCGCCGGAGACAAGAGACCCAGTACTTC.

This clonotype has at least ten counts. V usage is TRBV5-1 and J usage is TRBJ2-7; D is unresolved. Germline-derived CDR1 and CDR2 are SGHRS and YFSETQ. V lost 0 bases and J lost 5, with 12 bases in between. The CDR3 loop spans 14 amino acids. CDR3 protein: CASSLVSGSHEQYF. CDR3 nucleotides: TGCGCCAGCAGCTTGGTGTCAGGATCCCACGAGCAGTACTTC.

This clonotype was recorded many times. This chain joins TRBV29-1 and TRBJ1-1; D possibly corresponds to TRBD1 (6 bases). Germline CDR1 is SQVTM and CDR2 is ANQGSEA. The ends were cut back, 7 bases at V and 2 bases at J, with 17 bases in the middle. CDR3 length: 14 residues. The CDR3 DNA reads TGCAGCGGACGACAGGAGCCAGCTAACACTGAAGCTTTCTTT. Translating it yields CSGRQEPANTEAFF. The variable domain in full, with the rest retrieved from reference TRBV29-1 and TRBJ1-1, is SAVISQKPSRDICQRGTSLTIQCQVDSQVTMMFWYRQQPGQSLTLIATANQGSEATYESGFVIDKFPISRPNLTFSTLTVSNMSPEDSSIYLCSGRQEPANTEAFFGQGTRLTVV.

There are many counts of this clonotype. The chain has TRBV18 and TRBJ2-1; D remains unclear. Trimming shortened V by 3 bases and J by 5 bases, and 8 bases separated the two germline ends. The germline gives CDR1 KGHSH, CDR2 LQKENI. This CDR3 has 13 amino acids. DNA for the CDR3: TGTGCCAGCTCACCCTTTATGGACAATGAGCAGTTCTTC. This gives the protein CASSPFMDNEQFF.

This clonotype came up many times. This rearrangement joins TRBV5-6 to TRBJ2-1; TRBD2 matches 14 bases. J lost 1 base, V lost 4 bases, and 7 bases had no gene match. The CDR3 length is 18 residues. CDR1 SGHDT and CDR2 YYEEEE come from the germline V gene. The CDR3: CASSERLAGGPSYNEQFF. CDR3 in DNA: TGTGCCAGCAGCGAAAGACTAGCGGGGGGGCCATCCTACAATGAGCAGTTCTTC.

At least ten counts were recorded for this clonotype. The chain uses TRBV25-1 and TRBJ2-1; D may correspond to TRBD1 or TRBD2 (5 bases each). Germline V CDR1 and CDR2: MGHDK, SYGVNS. Trimming removed 2 bases from V and 1 base from J, with 9 bases in between. The CDR3 is made up of 15 amino acids. The CDR3 reads CASSEDSGSYNEQFF. For the CDR3, the DNA is TGTGCCAGCAGTGAAGACAGCGGTTCCTACAATGAGCAGTTCTTC.

This clonotype occurred many times. The chain uses TRBV7-9 and TRBJ2-5, with D maybe TRBD2 (7 bases). The CDR3 extends over 13 amino acids. Trimming took off 10 bases at V and 4 bases at J, with 16 bases between the two ends. Per germline, CDR1 SEHNR and CDR2 FQNEAQ (reference sequence). CDR3 nucleotide sequence: TGTGCCATTCCGGGGGGCCGGGGAGAGACCCAGTACTTC. This translates into CAIPGGRGETQYF.

This clonotype was counted many times. The chain recombines TRBV29-1 with TRBJ1-2; TRBD1 matches at 8 bases. Germline CDR1 SQVTM, CDR2 ANQGSEA. The V and J ends lost 6 bases and 2 bases, in that order; junction bases with no gene match: 11. CDR3 length equals 15 residues. The CDR3 DNA reads as TGCAGCGTCACGGACGGGACAGGAATCAACTATGGCTACACCTTC. Encoded protein: CSVTDGTGINYGYTF. Using reference TRBV29-1 and TRBJ1-2 for the parts outside the CDR3, the full variable domain is SAVISQKPSRDICQRGTSLTIQCQVDSQVTMMFWYRQQPGQSLTLIATANQGSEATYESGFVIDKFPISRPNLTFSTLTVSNMSPEDSSIYLCSVTDGTGINYGYTFGSGTRLTVV.

Judged by abundance, this clonotype is medium-sized. V usage is TRBV25-1 and J usage is TRBJ2-7; D is ambiguous. V shed 4 bases and J shed 2 bases, with 9 bases lying between them. Germline CDR1 MGHDK, CDR2 SYGVNS. This CDR3 has 13 residues. CDR3 protein: CASSGTATYEQYF. Here the CDR3 DNA reads TGTGCCAGCAGTGGGACGGCTACCTACGAGCAGTACTTC.

This clonotype was seen repeatedly, ten times or more. In DNA form, the CDR3 reads TGCGCCAGCAGCCCCTCTCCGAGGCGGACTTATAATTCACCCCTCCACTTT. Protein: CASSPSPRRTYNSPLHF. The J gene is TRBJ1-6, the V gene TRBV4-1; the D is unclear. Germline V gene data show CDR1 as MGHRA and CDR2 as YSYEKL. This CDR3 contains 17 residues. V was shortened by 4 bases and J by 4 bases, with 17 bases between the two germline ends.

This clonotype was observed a few times. The CDR3 loop is CSARDTSALHF. The CDR3 coding sequence is TGCAGTGCCCGGGACACCTCGGCCCTCCACTTT. The chain carries TRBV20-1 and TRBJ1-6; TRBD1 might be the D (6 bases). This CDR3 has 11 amino acids. Germline CDR1 is DFQATT and CDR2 is SNEGSKA (reference sequence). Trimming took 6 bases from V and 14 from J, leaving 14 bases between them.

Relative to its sample, this clonotype is medium-sized. The chain joins TRBV20-1 to TRBJ2-7, with 8 positions matching TRBD1. Germline V gene sequence: CDR1 DFQATT, CDR2 SNEGSKA (reference sequence). This CDR3 contains 15 residues. The V and J ends lost 0 bases and 3 bases, in that order; junction bases with no gene match: 7. CDR3 DNA: TGCAGTGCTAGAGAAACCGAGGACAGGGTCTACGAGCAGTACTTC. Protein sequence: CSARETEDRVYEQYF.

The chain employs TRBV7-9 and TRBJ1-1, with D possibly matching TRBD1 (6 bases). The CDR3 is made up of 15 amino acids. CDR1 and CDR2 (germline): SEHNR, FQNEAQ (reference sequence). Trimming shortened V by 1 base and J by 4 bases, and 13 bases separated the two germline ends. CDR3 residues: CASSLERGARTEAFF. CDR3 in DNA: TGTGCCAGCAGCTTAGAACGGGGGGCGCGCACTGAAGCTTTCTTT.

This clonotype was recorded at least ten times. The CDR3 sequence: CASRPIAYEQYF. The CDR3 DNA reads TGTGCCAGCAGACCGATAGCCTACGAGCAGTACTTC. The rearrangement joins TRBV7-9 to TRBJ2-7, with D uncertain. Trimming stripped 6 bases from V and 2 bases from J, with 8 bases between. CDR1 SEHNR and CDR2 FQNEAQ come from the germline V gene (reference sequence). The CDR3 covers 12 residues.

This rearrangement joins TRBV19 to TRBJ2-7; D unclear. The V gene's germline CDR1 is LNHDA and CDR2 SQIVND (reference sequence). With 4 bases removed from V and 0 bases from J, the gap between germline ends came to 10 bases. CDR3 length: 14 amino acids. In DNA form, the CDR3 reads TGTGCCAGTAGTACGGAATGGGGCTCCTACGAGCAGTACTTC. Protein: CASSTEWGSYEQYF.

Many counts were recorded for this clonotype. V usage is TRBV27 and J usage is TRBJ2-7; D remains unclear. The CDR3 totals 13 residues. V lost 2 bases and J lost 3, with 8 bases in between. Per germline, CDR1 MNHEY and CDR2 SMNVEV (reference sequence). The CDR3 is CASSLGVFYEQYF. The CDR3 DNA reads TGTGCCAGCAGTTTAGGGGTCTTCTACGAGCAGTACTTC.

This clonotype was seen ten or more times. The CDR3 here is CASSQVSLRDTEAFF. CDR3 in DNA: TGCGCCAGCAGCCAAGTAAGCCTCCGTGACACTGAAGCTTTCTTT. The chain combines TRBV4-3 with TRBJ1-1; unclear D gene. Germline lookup yields CDR1 LGHNA and CDR2 YSLEER. The CDR3 spans 15 residues. Trimming removed 1 base from V and 3 bases from J, with 12 bases in between.

This clonotype was recorded many times. The chain carries TRBV7-9 and TRBJ1-2; unclear D gene. The V gene lost 5 bases and the J gene lost 2 bases, with 9 bases spanning the gap. Germline V lookup: CDR1 SEHNR, CDR2 FQNEAQ (reference sequence). The length of the CDR3 is 13 residues. The CDR3 region has the DNA TGTGCCAGCAGCGCCCAGACGAACTATGGCTACACCTTC. As protein: CASSAQTNYGYTF.

This clonotype was observed a handful of times. The rearrangement uses TRBV7-2 and TRBJ1-3; maybe TRBD1 (6 bases). CDR3 length: 17 amino acids. Per the germline V gene, CDR1 is SGHTA and CDR2 is FQGNSA. Between the trimmed V and J ends, which lost 5 bases and 0 bases, there was a span of 17 bases. The CDR3 here is CASSQHPDRISGNTIYF. In DNA form, the CDR3 reads TGTGCCAGCAGCCAACACCCGGACAGAATCTCTGGAAACACCATATATTTT.

This clonotype has only one observation. V usage is TRBV4-1 and J usage is TRBJ1-4; D is ambiguous. V was pared by 6 bases and J by 5 bases, with 10 bases between. The CDR3 is 13 amino acids. CDR1 and CDR2 from the germline V gene are MGHRA and YSYEKL. CDR3 residues: CASREEWNEKLFF. In DNA, the CDR3 is TGCGCCAGCAGAGAAGAATGGAATGAAAAACTGTTTTTT.